This entry describes one T cell receptor beta chain. This clone's antigen is unknown. Per-nucleotide qualities are absent, and no much larger clonotype sits a single base away. The CDR3 holds 14 amino acids from the cysteine to the phenylalanine. The kept DNA is CDR3 alone, 42 bases in frame from the first base. Trimming removed 3 bases from V and 4 bases from J; the gene matches leave 3 bases unexplained. Sequences SGHAT (CDR1) and FQNNGV (CDR2) are obtained from the germline V gene. The data were obtained in a study of cytomegalovirus exposure and HLA in healthy donors (TCRdb year 2017). With regard to the full study: An earlier analysis of under 600 of the donors reported 250 to 350 Gb of sequence data and 100 million to 140 million unique TCR beta sequences from 150 million to 200 million T cells. An early release covering roughly 600 HLA-typed donors comprised approximately 300 gigabases of sequencing data and 65 million to 100 million unique TCR sequences. Among the roughly 380 genotyped donors, approximately 81% belonged to the genetic ancestry cluster associated with self-reported Caucasian donors. The study aimed to test whether signatures of past pathogen exposure could be identified by cataloging public T cell receptors. The study used immunosequencing to profile the T cell repertoires of about 670 subjects and linked those repertoires to cytomegalovirus serostatus. A separate validation cohort of about 110 different subjects was used in addition to the 666-subject first cohort. To predict cytomegalovirus infection status, the study combined high-throughput TCR immunosequencing, statistical association of individual TCRs with disease status, and machine learning. To study patterns of TCR occurrence, a later analysis re-analyzed previously published TCR beta repertoires from several hundred donors and added high-resolution HLA genotyping. In the later analysis, no new phenotypic data were used to find candidate immune exposures; instead, reliance was placed on TCR beta sequences and their occurrence across donors. An earlier analysis of fewer than 700 of the donors applied high-throughput TCR beta sequencing to assess whether each TCR beta V gene segment acted as functional or pseudogenic. Donor age, sex, ethnicity and CMV serostatus were collected together with the repertoire data. A later genetic analysis used genome-wide SNP genotypes for about 60% of the roughly 670 donors, treating that subset as a discovery cohort. Every discovery cohort repertoire had been produced on one sequencing platform. HLA typing included class I and class II loci at four-digit resolution. The number of donors typed differed by locus, with roughly 620-630 for A, B, C, DRB1 and DQB1, about 500 for DQA1, 600 to 610 for DPA1, and 450 to 480 for DPB1. Several DR-DQ haplotypes were treated as single units for association and clustering because of strong linkage in the cohort. On average, roughly 240,000 unique TCR beta nucleotide sequences were sequenced per donor among 398 genotyped donors of the cohort, with 15% to 20% of those sequences being non-productive.

Here is what the overall study found, with its caveats: While some public TCRs were present in many individuals, most TCR sequences turned up only very rarely across donors. A later analysis found that most CMV-associated TCR beta chains appeared HLA-restricted, with HLA associations seemingly driven largely by CMV exposure. In a later analysis, TCR association rates were found to vary across HLA loci, with the most associated TCRs seen for DRB1 alleles and the fewest for HLA-C alleles. A later analysis reported that several top co-occurrence clusters appeared linked to parvovirus B19, influenza, CMV and Epstein-Barr virus. Because counts were too low, 15 to 20 rarely observed V segments, including chromosome 9 orphons, were left out of the earlier analysis of a few hundred of the donors. An earlier analysis of roughly 570 of the donors showed that most TCR beta V segments appeared in productive rearrangements either about 87% or about 30% of the time, which broadly matched IMGT annotations. In a later genetic analysis, a missense DCLRE1C variant was associated with V-gene and J-gene trimming of TCR beta chains, and the association was replicated in an independent cohort. Because HLA typing was missing for some donors at each locus, association tests included only the typed subset. It was suggested by the authors that the approach could potentially be generalized to other disease states and immunological phenotypes. The study gave a list of about 160 TCR beta chains associated with cytomegalovirus. At a false discovery rate of 0.05, a later analysis linked under 20,000 TCR beta sequences to specific HLA alleles. A few of the identified cytomegalovirus-associated TCR beta chains were confirmed in vitro to be specific for cytomegalovirus antigens. In this cohort, only TCR beta chains were sequenced, and detectable features were limited by the absence of alpha or paired-chain data. In a later analysis, HLA-associated TCR beta chains were found to be more clonally expanded and to have lower generation probabilities than equally common non-associated chains. A later genetic analysis reported fewer N-insertions in productive TCRs among donors in an Asian-associated ancestry cluster than the approximately 670-donor mean. In both the original and validation cohorts, the classifier was reported to diagnose cytomegalovirus status with high specificity and sensitivity. Because the 87-base-pair reads could not distinguish some IMGT-functional V segments, including TRBV6-2 and TRBV6-3, those segments were excluded. A further reported finding was that TCR beta sequences accurately predicted the HLA-A and HLA-B alleles for most subjects in the first cohort. Sequencing depth was assumed to be roughly uniform across donors in the presence/absence analyses, though that assumption may not hold. A group of highly shared sequence variants was considered likely to be a technical artifact of the sequencing pipeline. When HLA alleles, especially DR and DQ, strongly co-occurred, TCR associations were difficult to assign to individual alleles. Immune exposure information for the cohort was limited to CMV serostatus. Linkage disequilibrium might explain the correlated functional status among segregating V segments, but an unknown experimental factor could not be excluded.

The library was prepared using the immunoSEQ multiplex PCR assay. The multiplex PCR relied on a mix of 60 forward primers for TCR Vbeta segments and 13 reverse primers for TCR Jbeta segments. The CDR3 region of rearranged TCR beta genes was amplified from genomic DNA with a multiplex PCR assay. The amplified TCR beta libraries were sequenced on the Illumina HiSeq System as 87-base-pair reads. Per the authors' processing: Across the 670 or so repertoires, a later analysis counted approximately 83 million unique TCR beta chains, approximately 12 million of which were shared by at least two donors. Raw reads were error-corrected and collapsed into unique sequences with a nearest-neighbor algorithm that merged closely related sequences to remove PCR and sequencing errors. Alignment of CDR3 sequences to IMGT reference sequences was used to assign V, D and J gene segments. For a sequence to be retained, at least a six-nucleotide match to both a V gene segment and a J gene segment was required. Rearrangements were classified as productive when the CDR3 lacked stop codons and remained in frame with V and J, and all other rearrangements were classified as non-productive. CDR3 was defined by IMGT convention, running from the second conserved V-encoded cysteine to the conserved J-encoded phenylalanine. Sequences without an unambiguous match to a single V gene segment were excluded from the earlier analysis of a few hundred of the donors. In an earlier analysis of several hundred of the donors, V segments were called functional above 56.7% productive rearrangements and were called segregating when the between-donor standard deviation exceeded 5%. A statistical classification framework was built for diagnosing cytomegalovirus status from the catalog of TCR beta chain sequences. V and J gene assignment, in a later analysis, came from comparing TCR nucleotide sequences with IMGT/GENE-DB human TR gene sequences. A later analysis assigned CDR3 sequences and most-parsimonious VDJ recombination scenarios with the TCRdist pipeline. A later analysis defined each TCR beta chain by its CDR3 amino acid sequence plus V-gene family, and excluded reads lacking a unique V-gene family. A later analysis removed roughly 590 highly shared, low-generation-probability nucleotide sequences to deal with suspected cross-contamination and a sequencing artifact. In a later analysis, a clonal expansion index was calculated for each public chain from normalized within-repertoire ranks of inferred template counts. Generation probabilities in a later analysis came from a VDJ recombination model fitted to out-of-frame rearrangements, and those results were checked against IGoR. A later analysis scored TCR-TCR, TCR-HLA and TCR-CMV co-occurrence with hypergeometric tests, applying a repertoire-size bias correction to TCR pairs. A later analysis estimated false discovery rates by permuting HLA or CMV assignments 20 times. In a later analysis, co-occurring TCRs were grouped with DBSCAN, and TCRdist sequence similarity was added when clustering was performed within HLA-allele-positive subsets. For co-occurrence clustering, repertoires with fewer than 30,000 or more than 120,000 public chains were excluded, along with 4 to 6 repertoires with anomalous nucleotide sharing. This immuneACCESS table, as held by TCRdb, lists in-frame sequences with V and J called but not all clones. Of the missing ones, under half trace to an unresolved V gene in checked studies; the others have no known cause. That table furnishes V, J and clone size, whereas the DNA furnished D and trimming. Recorded for this sample are some 120,000 clones; nearly 75% of them occurred a single time. In total, the top ten clones hold 4.8% of the sample.

The cohort comprised several hundred healthy bone marrow donors. All cohort members were sampled while nominally healthy, although unrecorded immune exposures were likely present. The donor was CMV seropositive and was included in the group of 300 or so seropositive cohort members. A peripheral blood sample was collected from each donor, and TCR beta sequencing was performed on peripheral blood mononuclear cells. The Qiagen DNeasy Blood Extraction Kit was used to extract genomic DNA from the blood cell samples. The chain links TRBV11-2 with TRBJ1-1; TRBD1 agrees with 9 junctional bases. The sequenced sample was PBMCs. The receptor comes from a man aged 30 to 39 in good health and CMV-seropositive. The CDR3 sequence is CASSLGQGTTEAFF. The DNA sequence follows: TGTGCCAGCAGCTTGGGACAGGGTACCACTGAAGCTTTCTTT. The entire variable domain, with the stretches around the CDR3 drawn from the reference TRBV11-2 and TRBJ1-1 proteins, is EAGVAQSPRYKIIEKRQSVAFWCNPISGHATLYWYQQILGQGPKLLIQFQNNGVVDDSQLPKDRFSAERLKGVDSTLKIQPAKLEDSAVYLCASSLGQGTTEAFFGQGTRLTVV.